These 18 T cell receptor beta chains originate from one sample sequenced in a study of cytomegalovirus exposure and HLA in healthy donors. Vbeta (60) and Jbeta (13) primers were used in the PCR. TCRdb's table, derived via immunoSEQ multiplex PCR, lists solely in-frame clones and lacks some. The sample lists more than 95,000 clones; just over 75% were seen once. The sample taken for sequencing was PBMCs. The receptors derive from a man in his forties or fifties in good health and CMV-seropositive.

The CDR3 region is CASSQGRSGSSYEQYF. The CDR3 DNA reads as TGCGCCAGCAGCCAAGGAAGAAGCGGGAGCTCCTACGAGCAGTACTTC. The chain couples TRBV4-1 to TRBJ2-7, with 8 nucleotides matching TRBD2. Germline V gives CDR1 MGHRA, CDR2 YSYEKL. J gave up 0 bases and V 1 base, and 5 bases lay outside the gene matches. The CDR3 runs to 16 residues.

The J gene is TRBJ2-1, the V gene TRBV2, with 9 bases fitting TRBD2. In germline, CDR1 is SNHLY, CDR2 FYNNEI. This CDR3 spans 16 amino acids. V lost 5 bases to trimming and J lost 1 base; unmatched junction nucleotides: 6. CDR3 sequence: CASSSRLAASYNEQFF. CDR3 in DNA: TGTGCCAGCAGTAGTCGACTAGCGGCTTCCTACAATGAGCAGTTCTTC.

This chain connects TRBV11-3 to TRBJ2-2; D uncertain. The V end lost 2 bases, the J end lost 2 bases, and 9 bases lay between the germline ends. The CDR3 extends over 15 amino acids. Per germline, CDR1 SGHNT and CDR2 YENEEA. Written as DNA, the CDR3 is TGTGCCAGCAGCTTACGGTCCTCTAACACCGGGGAGCTGTTTTTT. It translates to CASSLRSSNTGELFF.

The chain employs TRBV7-3 and TRBJ2-1; 13 bases fit TRBD2. The germline V gene encodes CDR1 SGHTA and CDR2 FQGTGA. V lost 5 bases, J lost 7 bases, and 2 bases stayed unmatched. CDR3 length equals 14 residues. CDR3 loop: CASSQGLAGNEQFF. CDR3 DNA: TGTGCCAGCAGCCAGGGACTAGCGGGGAATGAGCAGTTCTTC.

This chain's CDR3 is CASSYGTDTQYF. The CDR3 bases are TGCGCCAGCAGTTACGGTACAGATACGCAGTATTTT. The chain couples TRBV10-2 to TRBJ2-3; D is uncertain. This CDR3 region has 12 residues. Between the trimmed V and J ends, which lost 5 bases and 3 bases, there was a span of 6 bases. Germline-derived CDR1 and CDR2 are WSHSY and SAAADI.

This rearrangement joins TRBV6-1 to TRBJ2-5, with 7 bases matching TRBD2. Germline CDR1 is MNHNS and CDR2 is SASEGT. The V and J ends lost 0 bases and 11 bases, in that order; junction bases with no gene match: 6. The CDR3 has 13 amino acids. The CDR3 region is CASSEAGGRKQYF. The CDR3 DNA sequence: TGTGCCAGCAGTGAAGCCGGGGGGAGGAAGCAGTACTTC.

This clone was recorded a few times. V is TRBV29-1 and J is TRBJ2-7, with TRBD1 identical over 8 bases. This CDR3 spans 12 amino acids. Germline values: CDR1 SQVTM, CDR2 ANQGSEA. V shed 5 bases and J 2 bases; nucleotides not matched to a gene: 2. The CDR3 loop reads CSVRQGTYEQYF. In nucleotides, the CDR3 is TGCAGCGTTCGACAGGGGACCTACGAGCAGTACTTC.

This clone was counted between two and nine times. This chain links TRBV6-5 with TRBJ2-7, with 8 nucleotides matching TRBD1. The CDR3 consists of 13 residues. The junction had 3 bases not matched to a gene; V was cut back by 2 bases and J by 6 bases. The germline V gene encodes CDR1 MNHEY and CDR2 SVGAGI. The CDR3 DNA follows: TGTGCCAGCAGTTACGGACAGGGCACCGAGCAGTACTTC. This codes for CASSYGQGTEQYF.

This clone showed up just once. V usage is TRBV6-5 and J usage is TRBJ1-5; D is possibly TRBD1 (6 bases). The CDR3 loop spans 15 amino acids. V lost 6 bases, J lost 1 base, and 13 bases lay in between. Per the germline V gene, CDR1 is MNHEY and CDR2 is SVGAGI. The DNA for the CDR3 is TGTGCCAGCAGGGGGGAGGGGGAGAGCAATCAGCCCCAGCATTTT. Residues: CASRGEGESNQPQHF.

The chain links TRBV18 to TRBJ1-1, with 8 bases matching TRBD1. The germline CDR1 and CDR2 sequences are KGHSH and LQKENI. Unmatched junction bases numbered 7, after V lost 5 bases and J lost 2 bases. There are 15 residues in the CDR3. DNA of the CDR3: TGTGCCAGCTCAGGTCGGACAGGGTCAAACACTGAAGCTTTCTTT. The encoded protein is CASSGRTGSNTEAFF. Using reference TRBV18 and TRBJ1-1 for the parts outside the CDR3, the full variable domain is NAGVMQNPRHLVRRRGQEARLRCSPMKGHSHVYWYRQLPEEGLKFMVYLQKENIIDESGMPKERFSAEFPKEGPSILRIQQVVRGDSAAYFCASSGRTGSNTEAFFGQGTRLTVV.

This clone was seen once. This chain connects TRBV6-5 to TRBJ2-3; D not certain. This CDR3 is built from 15 residues. Trimming removed 6 bases from V and 6 bases from J, with 19 bases in between. Germline CDR1 reads MNHEY; CDR2 reads SVGAGI. This CDR3 is CASSALLGARDTQYF. The CDR3 DNA follows: TGTGCCAGCAGCGCACTCTTGGGCGCAAGGGATACGCAGTATTTT.

This chain connects TRBV19 to TRBJ1-4; 7 bases line up with TRBD1. Germline CDR1 LNHDA, CDR2 SQIVND (reference sequence). V was pared by 5 bases and J by 10 bases, with 13 bases of the junction left unmatched. The CDR3 runs to 15 residues. In nucleotides, the CDR3 is TGTGCCAGTAGTTCACCCAGGGGGGTAGCGGTAAAACTGTTTTTT. Its protein is CASSSPRGVAVKLFF.

This clone came up once. The chain uses TRBV6-5 and TRBJ1-4; 8 bases are a match to TRBD1. Trimming took 4 bases from V and 7 from J; bases not matched to a gene: 5. CDR1 and CDR2 (germline): MNHEY, SVGAGI. The CDR3 is 14 residues long. CDR3 nucleotide sequence: TGTGCCAGCAGTTTACACAGGGGGGGTGAAAAACTGTTTTTT. Residues: CASSLHRGGEKLFF.

This clone was counted once. The rearrangement uses TRBV4-3 and TRBJ2-7; TRBD2 might be the D (5 bases). The CDR3 length is 17 residues. The germline V and J ends were trimmed by 0 bases and 0 bases, with 15 bases remaining between them. Per germline, CDR1 LGHNA and CDR2 YSLEER. CDR3 bases: TGCGCCAGCAGCCAAGATAAGACGGGAACCAGCTCCTACGAGCAGTACTTC. Residues: CASSQDKTGTSSYEQYF.

This clone was seen a few times. The chain has TRBV7-3 and TRBJ2-5; tentatively, D is TRBD1 (6 bases). The CDR3 is 18 amino acids. CDR1 SGHTA and CDR2 FQGTGA come from the germline V gene. Trimming shortened V by 5 bases and J by 1 base, and 23 bases separated the two germline ends. The CDR3 protein is CASSAISGTNLAQETQYF. DNA of the CDR3: TGTGCCAGCAGCGCAATCTCCGGGACAAATCTTGCCCAAGAGACCCAGTACTTC. The full variable domain, with the rest looked up from reference TRBV7-3 and TRBJ2-5, is GAGVSQTPSNKVTEKGKYVELRCDPISGHTALYWYRQSLGQGPEFLIYFQGTGAADDSGLPNDRFFAVRPEGSVSTLKIQRTERGDSAVYLCASSAISGTNLAQETQYFGPGTRLLVL.

This rearrangement joins TRBV6-4 to TRBJ2-1, with unresolved D. Trimming shortened V by 5 bases and J by 6 bases, and 14 bases separated the two germline ends. Germline CDR1 reads MRHNA; CDR2 reads SNTAGT. CDR3 length: 14 residues. The CDR3 reads CASSLGTPPNEQFF. The DNA of the CDR3 is TGTGCCAGCAGTCTCGGTACTCCTCCCAATGAGCAGTTCTTC.

The chain joins TRBV7-2 to TRBJ1-2; D perhaps matches TRBD1 (6 bases). V lost 5 bases, J lost 4 bases, and 14 bases lay in between. The germline gives CDR1 SGHTA, CDR2 FQGNSA. CDR3 length equals 14 residues. This CDR3 is CASSTQGVGYGYTF. In nucleotides, the CDR3 is TGTGCCAGCAGCACACAGGGCGTAGGCTATGGCTACACCTTC. The full variable domain, in which reference TRBV7-2 and TRBJ1-2 provide the parts outside the CDR3, is GAGVSQSPSNKVTEKGKDVELRCDPISGHTALYWYRQSLGQGLEFLIYFQGNSAPDKSGLPSDRFSAERTGGSVSTLTIQRTQQEDSAVYLCASSTQGVGYGYTFGSGTRLTVV.

Only a few counts were recorded for this clone. The genes are TRBV5-4 and TRBJ1-2; no clear D. The CDR3 has 16 amino acids. Germline CDR1 reads SGHNT; CDR2 reads YYREEE (reference sequence). V was trimmed by 4 bases and J by 0 bases, leaving 16 bases between them. CDR3 in amino acids: CASSLLNRVTNYGYTF. CDR3 coding DNA: TGTGCCAGCAGCCTCTTAAATCGGGTCACTAACTATGGCTACACCTTC.